Shown below are 20 T cell receptor beta chains from a single sample sequenced in a study of blood T cells in healthy people across ages. Primed by a sample-barcoded 5' primer and a J-beta primer mix, a second PCR proceeded for about 6 to 11 cycles. A single record per CDR3 protein comes from TCRdb applying MiXCR to the 5' RACE reads. The repertoire holds fewer than 950,000 distinct CDR3 sequences, with 35% to 40% as singletons. The material sequenced was blood. The receptors come from a man aged 18 to 30 in good health.

This clonotype appeared a few times. The chain combines TRBV20-1 with TRBJ2-7; weak D call: TRBD2 (5 bases). The CDR3 is made up of 14 amino acids. Trimming left V 5 bases short and J 0 bases short, with 14 bases between. From germline, CDR1 is DFQATT and CDR2 SNEGSKA (reference sequence). The CDR3 region is CSADSGWSSYEQYF. CDR3 coding DNA: TGCAGTGCTGACTCGGGGTGGAGCTCCTACGAGCAGTACTTC.

This clonotype has just a few counts. The chain couples TRBV12-3 or TRBV12-4 to TRBJ1-2; no clear D gene. The ends were cut back, 8 bases at V and 5 bases at J, with 12 bases in the middle. This CDR3 contains 12 residues. CDR3 residues: CASFKGGYGYTF. CDR3 DNA sequence: TGTGCCAGCTTTAAGGGAGGTTATGGCTACACCTTC.

The J gene is TRBJ1-1, the V gene TRBV27; D is ambiguous. Germline CDR1 and CDR2: MNHEY and SMNVEV (reference sequence). The CDR3 loop spans 13 amino acids. V was clipped by 2 bases and J by 3 bases, with 7 bases between them. The CDR3 nucleotides are TGTGCCAGCAGTTTAGGAATCCACACTGAAGCTTTCTTT. Its translation: CASSLGIHTEAFF.

This clonotype was recorded at least ten times. This chain connects TRBV5-1 to TRBJ2-3, with TRBD2 identical over 12 bases. CDR1 and CDR2 (germline): SGHRS, YFSETQ. V lost 1 base, J lost 2 bases, and 5 bases stayed unmatched. CDR3 length: 17 residues. DNA for the CDR3: TGCGCCAGCAGCTTGAGACTAGCGGGGGCCTACACAGATACGCAGTATTTT. Protein product: CASSLRLAGAYTDTQYF.

This chain joins TRBV28 and TRBJ1-4; D gene unclear. V was trimmed by 2 bases and J by 8 bases, leaving 15 bases between them. Germline-derived CDR1 and CDR2 are MDHEN and SYDVKM. The CDR3 length is 15 residues. The CDR3 loop is CASSLNGPIGEKLFF. The CDR3 region has the DNA TGTGCCAGCAGTTTAAATGGCCCGATCGGCGAAAAACTGTTTTTT.

Remarks on this clonotype: A much more abundant neighbour one base away suggests this may be a read error. This chain links TRBV4-2 with TRBJ2-7, with 10 nucleotides matching TRBD1. Trimming took 4 bases from V and 7 from J; bases not matched to a gene: 10. Germline CDR1 LGHNA, CDR2 YNFKEQ. There are 15 residues in the CDR3. The chain's CDR3 is CASSRRDRGDNEQYF. The CDR3 DNA sequence: TGTGCCAGCAGCCGCCGGGACAGGGGAGACAATGAGCAGTACTTC.

This clonotype was counted at least ten times. The chain combines TRBV2 with TRBJ2-3; tentatively, D is TRBD2 (5 bases). V lost 4 bases and J 2 bases, leaving 13 bases between the germline ends. The CDR3 spans 15 residues. The V gene's germline CDR1 is SNHLY and CDR2 FYNNEI. This CDR3 is CASSARRPTTDTQYF. CDR3 nucleotides: TGTGCCAGCAGTGCACGGAGGCCGACCACAGATACGCAGTATTTT.

The table lists this clonotype with a few counts. The J gene is TRBJ1-2, the V gene TRBV25-1; tentative D call: TRBD1 (5 bases). The CDR3 has 13 residues. Germline CDR1 and CDR2: MGHDK and SYGVNS. Trimming pared 0 bases from V and 6 bases from J, leaving 8 bases between. CDR3 nucleotides: TGTGCCAGCAGTGAATACAGGGCCCATGGCTACACCTTC. This encodes CASSEYRAHGYTF.

This clonotype was observed a handful of times. This chain connects TRBV6-5 to TRBJ2-5; D is perhaps TRBD1 (5 bases). The V gene lost 6 bases and the J gene lost 5 bases, with 13 bases spanning the gap. The germline gives CDR1 MNHEY, CDR2 SVGAGI. This CDR3 is built from 13 residues. The CDR3 region is CASSWGPGETQYF. The CDR3 DNA is TGTGCCAGCAGCTGGGGCCCCGGTGAGACCCAGTACTTC.

To note about this clonotype: This may be a read error: a much more frequent sequence differs by one nucleotide. The rearrangement joins TRBV20-1 to TRBJ2-5, with TRBD2 matching over 7 bases. Trimming at V came to 5 bases and at J to 6 bases, leaving 12 bases not matched to a gene. The CDR3 has 14 residues. Per germline, CDR1 DFQATT and CDR2 SNEGSKA (reference sequence). CDR3 in amino acids: CSAGGRRGGQTQYF. Written as DNA, the CDR3 is TGCAGTGCTGGCGGTCGGCGGGGAGGGCAGACCCAGTACTTC.

With regard to this clonotype: A read error may produce the germline difference seen at one junction end. This sequence joins TRBV7-2 and TRBJ1-1; 8 bases fit TRBD1. The germline gives CDR1 SGHTA, CDR2 FQGNSA. The CDR3 length is 19 residues. The CDR3 DNA is TGTGCCAGCAGCCTCCTCAGGACAGGGATGGTTGGGGTGAACACTGAAGCTTCCTTT. Protein: CASSLLRTGMVGVNTEASF.

This clonotype was seen a single time. Since a much larger clone is just one base distant, this may be a read error. The missing conserved phenylalanine or tryptophan at the end of this CDR3 makes a read error likely. The V call is TRBV4-2, the J call TRBJ2-3; no reliable D call. The germline V gene encodes CDR1 LGHNA and CDR2 YNFKEQ. The CDR3 extends over 15 amino acids. V lost 0 bases and J 6 bases, leaving 13 bases between the germline ends. The chain's CDR3 is CASSQDWSSDDTQYY. In DNA form, the CDR3 reads TGTGCCAGCAGCCAAGACTGGAGCTCGGATGATACGCAGTATTAT.

At least ten counts were recorded for this clonotype. The chain is built from TRBV10-3 and TRBJ2-5; D is possibly TRBD2 (6 bases). This CDR3 spans 17 amino acids. V lost 0 bases and J lost 4, with 18 bases in between. Per the germline V gene, CDR1 is ENHRY and CDR2 is SYGVKD. CDR3 amino acids: CAISESRLAEGRETQYF. In nucleotides, the CDR3 is TGTGCCATCAGTGAGTCCCGATTAGCGGAGGGAAGAGAGACCCAGTACTTC.

This clonotype was seen once. This may be a read error: a much more frequent sequence differs by one nucleotide. The V call is TRBV20-1, the J call TRBJ2-5; 7 bases match TRBD1. The CDR3 spans 15 residues. V lost 6 bases and J lost 1; bases outside the gene matches: 11. Germline V gene data show CDR1 as DFQATT and CDR2 as SNEGSKA (reference sequence). CDR3 sequence: CSADIGGRGQETQYF. The DNA of the CDR3 is TGCAGTGCGGACATAGGGGGCAGAGGCCAAGAGACCCAGTACTTC.

The chain carries TRBV29-1 and TRBJ1-2; D call uncertain. Germline-derived CDR1 and CDR2 are SQVTM and ANQGSEA. V was trimmed by 2 bases and J by 5 bases, leaving 12 bases between them. The CDR3 consists of 13 residues. CDR3 nucleotide sequence: TGCAGCGTTGAAAGTGAGGCGCGGTATGGCTACACCTTC. Residues: CSVESEARYGYTF.

The chain links TRBV20-1 to TRBJ1-1, with D hard to call. Germline CDR1 reads DFQATT; CDR2 reads SNEGSKA (reference sequence). V shed 5 bases and J shed 2 bases, with 15 bases lying between them. The CDR3 loop spans 14 amino acids. The CDR3 DNA reads TGCAGTGCTCGTGAATATACCGTCAACACTGAAGCTTTCTTT. It encodes CSAREYTVNTEAFF.

The chain employs TRBV7-6 and TRBJ2-2; D remains ambiguous. V dropped 3 bases and J dropped 5 bases, with 7 bases sitting between them. The germline V gene encodes CDR1 SGHVS and CDR2 FNYEAQ. This CDR3 has 13 amino acids. The CDR3: CASSFSLTGELFF. The CDR3 DNA is TGTGCCAGCAGCTTCTCCTTAACCGGGGAGCTGTTTTTT.

This clonotype was detected a few times. The V and J genes are TRBV7-2 and TRBJ2-3; 7 bases map to TRBD2. V trimming: 8 bases; J trimming: 0 bases; junction bases outside the gene matches: 11. The CDR3 covers 16 residues. CDR1 SGHTA and CDR2 FQGNSA come from the germline V gene. CDR3 amino acids: CASLSASGASTDTQYF. CDR3 DNA sequence: TGTGCCAGCCTCTCGGCCAGCGGGGCAAGCACAGATACGCAGTATTTT.

This clonotype was observed a few times. The V and J genes are TRBV21-1 and TRBJ2-3; the table's D gene call, TRBD1, was not cross checked with the DNA. TRBV21-1 is designated a pseudogene. The CDR3 loop spans 20 amino acids. CDR3 protein: CASSKGTGELSYPSTDTQYF. For the CDR3, the DNA is TGTGCCAGCAGCAAAGGGACAGGGGAGCTCTCGTATCCTAGCACAGATACGCAGTATTTT.

In this sample, this clonotype turned up many times. The genes are TRBV15 and TRBJ1-5; no clear D. Trimming cost V 6 bases and J 1 base, with 4 bases left between them. Germline CDR1 reads LNHNV; CDR2 reads YYDKDF (reference sequence). The CDR3 length is 12 residues. The CDR3 is CATRDSNQPQHF. Here the CDR3 DNA reads TGTGCCACCAGGGACAGCAATCAGCCCCAGCATTTT.